This record looks at one TCR delta chain sequence and its context. Its matching antigen is unknown. The sample originates from a study of Vδ1+ human thymocytes. After alphabeta T cell depletion, CD3+ Vdelta1+ Vdelta2- thymocytes were sorted. The V end was cut by 1 base, the J end by 0 bases, with 24 bases between. CDR1 TSWWSYY and CDR2 QGS come from the germline V gene. The CDR3 sequence is 20 residues long. Regarding the study as a whole: Unlike peripheral blood Vdelta1+ controls, thymic delta-chain sequences included approximately 20% Vdelta2 and few Vdelta3. Thymic TRG and TRD repertoires appeared highly polyclonal, with Gaussian CDR3 length distributions.

RNA was extracted from the cells and then reverse transcribed. CDR3 amplicons came from multiplex PCR with pooled V-gene forward and constant-region reverse primers. TCRdb reanalysed the multiplex PCR reads with CATT. The sample has about 75,000 delta-chain clones, 30% to 45% seen once. This chain uses TRDV1 with TRDJ1, with a tentative D call TRDD3 (5 bases). The TCR comes from a boy in the first two years of life who had congenital heart surgery. The sample taken for sequencing was Vdelta1+ gamma-delta thymocytes from the thymus. Subset reported: FACS-sorted CD3+ TCRalphabeta- TCRVdelta1+ TCRVdelta2- thymocytes. CDR3 in amino acids: CALGEQIKLGGPLYTDKLIF. CDR3 coding DNA: TGTGCTCTTGGGGAACAAATTAAGTTAGGGGGGCCCCTGTACACCGATAAACTCATCTTT.